The count of the clone carrying this T cell receptor beta chain is one. No antigen is known for it. The V gene's germline CDR1 is SNHLY and CDR2 FYNNEI. Deletions cut 2 bases from V and 6 bases from J, with 7 bases between. The CDR3 length is 13 residues. This entry comes from a study of T cells in localized non-small cell lung cancer. Overall study results and limits: There were a median roughly 54 of the top 100 tumor clones appearing in adjacent lung. Since sequencing was restricted to only one region of the tumor, intratumor heterogeneity remains a possibility.

Libraries were prepared by immunoSEQ multiplex PCR; TCRdb keeps only in-frame clonotypes and omits some of them. In the table there are 72,000 or so clones, about 83% of which are singletons. The chain joins TRBV2 to TRBJ1-4, with D unresolved. This clonotype originated in a female donor over 55 with stage I lung adenocarcinoma. The sample here was peripheral blood, taken before any cancer treatment. The CDR3 loop reads CASSEIVYEKLFF. Here the CDR3 DNA reads TGTGCCAGCAGTGAAATAGTATATGAAAAACTGTTTTTT.